This is a list of T cell receptor beta chains from one sample in a study of shared clonotypes between healthy human individuals. Sequencing used immunoSEQ multiplex PCR; TCRdb keeps in-frame clones, though not all of them. Of 450,000 to 600,000 clones listed, around 80% are singletons. The material sequenced was PBMCs. These TCRs come from a woman aged 40 to 50 in good health. Some clones in this sample may be carry-over from other donors' samples. CDR3s leave out the opening cysteine and the closing phenylalanine or tryptophan. Clone size, where shown, is once, few, many, or a class for clones that have expanded.

v_gene	abundance	j_gene	len	CDR3aa
TRBV19	NA	TRBJ2-3	13	ASSILAGVIDTQY
TRBV7-8	NA	TRBJ2-1	12	ASSLVDSYNEQF
TRBV15	few	TRBJ1-1	12	ATSRAGARGEAF
TRBV5-6	NA	TRBJ1-2	13	ASSLGTGGNYGYT
TRBV6-5	NA	TRBJ2-7	11	ASSYRLGYEQY
TRBV5-1	few	TRBJ1-2	11	ASSLAADYGYT
TRBV21-1	NA	TRBJ2-7	13	ASSKGQGWAYEQY
TRBV25-1	NA	TRBJ1-1	12	ASSGDRANTEAF
TRBV28	NA	TRBJ1-5	12	ASSLAGVGQPQH
TRBV6-1	NA	TRBJ2-7	12	ASSRASGDYEQY
TRBV28	NA	TRBJ2-3	13	ASSPPSSGRDTQY
TRBV28	NA	TRBJ2-7	12	ASSTSGRTYEQY
TRBV5-4	NA	TRBJ2-7	11	ASSLPRDNEQY
TRBV18	NA	TRBJ2-7	11	ASSYGSNYEQY
TRBV18	few	TRBJ1-2	13	ASSPARGGLYGYT
TRBV9	NA	TRBJ2-5	10	ASSVPGETQY
TRBV2	NA	TRBJ2-3	12	ASNPTSGTDTQY
TRBV5-1	NA	TRBJ2-1	13	ASSPRQGGNNEQF
TRBV7-8	NA	TRBJ2-1	11	ASSPGTSDEQF
TRBV5-5	NA	TRBJ1-2	14	ASSLAPNQVNYGYT
TRBV7-9	NA	TRBJ2-7	14	ASSLVGDASSYEQY
TRBV2	NA	TRBJ2-5	12	ASSLTWGAETQY
TRBV30	NA	TRBJ2-3	12	AWSLAGVGDTQY
TRBV10-1	NA	TRBJ2-7	13	ASSPTTGGFREQY
TRBV7-3	NA	TRBJ1-1	11	ASSFGGEGEAF
TRBV10-3	NA	TRBJ2-3	15	AISESGGGRATDTQY
TRBV11-1	NA	TRBJ2-5	10	ASSPRLETQY
TRBV18	NA	TRBJ2-5	15	ASSRPPRAGGGETQY
TRBV5-6	NA	TRBJ2-3	14	ASSLGLAGSTDTQY
TRBV5-1	NA	TRBJ2-2	15	ASSLAPIATSTGELF
TRBV6-5	once	TRBJ2-7	11	ASSTGGFYEQY
TRBV6-5	NA	TRBJ2-2	13	ASSYRTGYTGELF
TRBV5-8	NA	TRBJ2-7	11	ASDMYRGYEQY
TRBV6-5	NA	TRBJ2-1	12	ASSYSGRNNEQF
TRBV7-3	once	TRBJ2-7	13	ASSLNGGSSYEQY
TRBV2	NA	TRBJ1-2	10	ASSEMGYGYT
TRBV28	NA	TRBJ2-7	11	ASSVVGPYEQY
TRBV2	NA	TRBJ2-5	13	ASSAIAGVAETQY
TRBV11-2	NA	TRBJ1-3	11	ASSSSEVNTIY
TRBV20-1	NA	TRBJ2-5	9	SAGLRETQY